The rows below give T cell receptor beta chains drawn from one sample of a study of blood T cells in healthy people across ages. TCRdb recomputed calls from the 5' RACE reads with MiXCR, one row per CDR3 protein. The table includes 1.5 million to 2 million distinct CDR3 sequences, approximately 39% detected once. Sequencing used blood. The receptors come from a human donor in good health. The CDR3 runs from the conserved cysteine through the conserved F or W. The order of the fields is CDR3 length, V gene, J gene, D gene, clone size, CDR3 protein, CDR3 DNA. A D gene is named only where the DNA matches it firmly. Not all rows give a size; the values are once, few, many and, for expanded clones, a class.

15	TRBV7-9	TRBJ1-4	.	once	CASSLLSGFDEKLFF	TGTGCCAGCAGCTTATTAAGCGGCTTTGACGAAAAACTGTTTTTT
14	TRBV12-3/TRBV12-4	TRBJ2-7	.	few	CASNLFGGLAEQYF	TGTGCCAGCAACCTGTTCGGGGGCCTCGCCGAGCAGTACTTC
12	TRBV12-5	TRBJ1-2	.	.	CASGPSMDFYTF	TGTGCTAGTGGTCCCTCAATGGACTTCTACACCTTC
12	TRBV20-1	TRBJ1-2	.	.	CSATGPHYGYTF	TGCAGTGCTACCGGGCCCCACTATGGCTACACCTTC
16	TRBV12-3/TRBV12-4	TRBJ2-1	TRBD1	.	CASSHLQGALGNEQFF	TGTGCCAGCAGTCACCTACAGGGGGCGCTGGGCAATGAGCAGTTCTTC
15	TRBV4-3	TRBJ1-1	.	.	CASSRLLQGGAEAFF	TGCGCCAGCAGCCGCTTATTACAGGGTGGGGCTGAAGCTTTCTTT
19	TRBV7-2	TRBJ2-1	TRBD2	few	CASSFSGIWGRRSYNEQFF	TGTGCCAGCAGCTTTAGCGGGATCTGGGGACGTCGCTCCTACAATGAGCAGTTCTTC
12	TRBV12-3/TRBV12-4	TRBJ2-7	.	few	CASSPIGDEQYF	TGTGCCAGCAGTCCGATTGGGGACGAGCAGTACTTC
15	TRBV20-1	TRBJ2-3	.	.	CSALNPGESTDTQYF	TGCAGTGCTCTTAATCCGGGGGAATCCACAGATACGCAGTATTTT
16	TRBV20-1	TRBJ1-5	TRBD1	.	CSAGQGRTYSNQPQHF	TGCAGTGCCGGACAGGGGCGCACATATAGCAATCAGCCCCAGCATTTT
13	TRBV11-3	TRBJ2-1	.	.	CASSLPIGNEQFF	TGTGCCAGCAGCTTACCAATCGGGAATGAGCAGTTCTTC
14	TRBV29-1	TRBJ2-7	TRBD1	.	CSVETGTGSYEQYF	TGCAGCGTTGAAACCGGGACAGGGTCCTACGAGCAGTACTTC
17	TRBV6-1	TRBJ1-2	.	many	CASTGDGVRRGDYGYTF	TGTGCCAGCACGGGAGACGGGGTAAGGCGAGGGGACTATGGCTACACCTTC
14	TRBV6-2/TRBV6-3	TRBJ2-3	TRBD1	few	CASSYGDRGDTQYF	TGTGCCAGCAGTTACGGGGACAGGGGAGATACGCAGTATTTT
16	TRBV6-6	TRBJ2-1	TRBD2	few	CASSYPSGSSYNEQFF	TGTGCCAGCAGTTACCCTAGCGGGTCCTCCTACAATGAGCAGTTCTTC